One sample yielded the 10 T cell receptor beta chains listed below, sequenced in a study of blood T cells in healthy people across ages (dated by TCRdb to the mid-2010s). Library preparation used 5' RACE. Sequencing relied on an Illumina HiSeq 2500. The second PCR ran for about 6 to 12 cycles and used a J-beta primer mix along with a sample-barcoded 5' primer. The raw public reads went through TCRdb reprocessing: fastp at Q25, MiXCR clone calling, in-frame beta chains kept. Every entry covers one CDR3 protein and lists the most common genes and DNA from its rows. Here the sample has over 750,000 distinct CDR3 sequences; around a quarter occur a single time. Of the sample, 9.4% is held by the ten largest clones. These data were also filed under a second study, of T cells of mothers and their children.

Sequencing was performed on blood. The receptors here all came from a boy younger than 18 in good health.

This chain uses TRBV28 with TRBJ2-5; 8 bases line up with TRBD1. Germline CDR1 is MDHEN and CDR2 is SYDVKM. The CDR3 is 11 amino acids. Trimming removed 10 bases from V and 5 bases from J; junction bases left unmatched: 3. CDR3 protein: CATDRGETQYF. The CDR3 DNA is TGTGCCACTGACAGGGGTGAGACCCAGTACTTC. Using reference TRBV28 and TRBJ2-5 for the parts outside the CDR3, the full variable domain is DVKVTQSSRYLVKRTGEKVFLECVQDMDHENMFWYRQDPGLGLRLIYFSYDVKMKEKGDIPEGYSVSREKKERFSLILESASTNQTSMYLCATDRGETQYFGPGTRLLVL.

This clonotype was picked up a small number of times. The V and J genes are TRBV5-4 and TRBJ1-5; D uncertain. The CDR3 contains 13 residues. Trimming removed 4 bases from V and 5 bases from J, with 10 bases in between. Germline loops: CDR1 SGHNT, CDR2 YYREEE (reference sequence). The CDR3 DNA reads TGTGCCAGCAGCCGCGATCTTGATCAGCCCCAGCATTTT. This sequence encodes CASSRDLDQPQHF.

The sample holds a few counts of this clonotype. The chain has TRBV9 and TRBJ2-3; 7 positions match TRBD2. The CDR3 consists of 9 residues. The V gene's germline CDR1 is SGDLS and CDR2 YYNGEE. The V and J ends lost 5 bases and 14 bases, in that order; junction bases with no gene match: 2. The CDR3 loop is CASSTGGYF. The CDR3 bases are TGTGCCAGCAGTACGGGAGGGTATTTT.

This chain joins TRBV9 and TRBJ2-5; D may match TRBD1 or TRBD2 (5 bases each). Judging by the DNA end, TRBJ2-7 fits better; the J call may be wrong. The CDR3 is made up of 15 amino acids. CDR1 is SGDLS, CDR2 YYNGEE, per germline. The CDR3 sequence: CASSVDLGTSYEQYF. The CDR3 DNA reads TGTGCCAGCAGCGTAGATCTGGGGACCTCCTACGAGCAGTACTTC.

V gene TRBV29-1 combines with J gene TRBJ2-7; D not certain. The CDR3 has 10 amino acids. Germline V gene sequence: CDR1 SQVTM, CDR2 ANQGSEA. V dropped 2 bases and J dropped 7 bases, with 6 bases sitting between them. In DNA form, the CDR3 reads TGCAGCGTTGAATTGGGGGAGCAGTACTTC. Its translation is CSVELGEQYF.

CDR3 amino acids: CAISSGEQETQYF. DNA of the CDR3: TGTGCCATCAGCAGCGGGGAGCAAGAGACCCAGTACTTC. V gene TRBV10-3 combines with J gene TRBJ2-5; 7 nucleotides match TRBD2. CDR3 length: 13 amino acids. Per germline, CDR1 ENHRY and CDR2 SYGVKD. The V segment lost 6 bases and the J segment 2 bases; nucleotides outside the gene matches: 3.

The chain employs TRBV20-1 and TRBJ2-1; no reliable D call. Between the trimmed V and J ends, which lost 3 bases and 4 bases, there was a span of 7 bases. CDR3 length: 12 amino acids. The germline V gene has CDR1 DFQATT and CDR2 SNEGSKA (reference sequence). The CDR3 loop reads CSARTRYNEQFF. CDR3 DNA: TGCAGTGCTAGGACTCGGTACAATGAGCAGTTCTTC.

The chain's CDR3 is CSASDLRVSSYNEQFF. Written as DNA, the CDR3 is TGCAGTGCTAGTGATTTGCGGGTAAGCTCCTACAATGAGCAGTTCTTC. The chain employs TRBV20-1 and TRBJ2-1, with TRBD2 as a possible D gene (5 bases). Germline V gene lookup returns CDR1 DFQATT and CDR2 SNEGSKA (reference sequence). Trimming left V 3 bases short and J 0 bases short, with 15 bases between. The CDR3 sequence is 16 residues long.

This clonotype has more than one count but fewer than ten. The chain couples TRBV4-3 to TRBJ2-7, with D maybe TRBD1 (6 bases). The CDR3 length is 15 residues. CDR1 and CDR2 (germline): LGHNA, YSLEER. V was pared by 0 bases and J by 3 bases, with 12 bases between. CDR3 nucleotides: TGCGCCAGCAGCCAAGATGAGGACAGCTTCTACGAGCAGTACTTC. Its protein is CASSQDEDSFYEQYF.

This chain links TRBV3-1 with TRBJ2-6; unclear D gene. Per the germline V gene, CDR1 is LGHDT and CDR2 is YNNKEL (reference sequence). This CDR3 has 14 residues. Trimming stripped 6 bases from V and 0 bases from J, with 6 bases between. In nucleotides, the CDR3 is TGTGCCAGCAGTTGGGACTCTGGGGCCAACGTCCTGACTTTC. Protein: CASSWDSGANVLTF.